Sequencing of this T cell receptor beta chain was carried out in a study of regulatory and conventional T cells in RAG deficiency. Findings and limits, study-wide: Compared with controls, unique Treg TCR beta sequences dropped roughly 100-fold in Omenn syndrome and CID/AS.

V trimming: 4 bases; J trimming: 15 bases; junction bases outside the gene matches: 9. Germline V gives CDR1 MDHEN, CDR2 SYDVKM. There are 13 residues in the CDR3. Genomic DNA came from blood conventional CD4+ T cells gated CD25-low CD127-high. On this clone itself: Its cognate antigen is unknown.

Assay: immunoSEQ multiplex PCR; the TCRdb copy retains only in-frame clones and omits some. Of about 30,000 clones listed, 70% to 80% are singletons. These data also formed part of another study, on regulatory T cells. As that study records: Amplification used 52 TRBV primers and 13 TRBJ primers.

The rearrangement links TRBV28 to TRBJ2-1; 10 bases are a match to TRBD1. The sequenced sample was CD4+ effector T cells sorted from blood. The sequence derives from a human donor in good health. The CDR3 sequence: CASSSTGQGSMFF. The CDR3 coding sequence is TGTGCCAGCAGTTCGACGGGACAGGGGTCAATGTTCTTC.